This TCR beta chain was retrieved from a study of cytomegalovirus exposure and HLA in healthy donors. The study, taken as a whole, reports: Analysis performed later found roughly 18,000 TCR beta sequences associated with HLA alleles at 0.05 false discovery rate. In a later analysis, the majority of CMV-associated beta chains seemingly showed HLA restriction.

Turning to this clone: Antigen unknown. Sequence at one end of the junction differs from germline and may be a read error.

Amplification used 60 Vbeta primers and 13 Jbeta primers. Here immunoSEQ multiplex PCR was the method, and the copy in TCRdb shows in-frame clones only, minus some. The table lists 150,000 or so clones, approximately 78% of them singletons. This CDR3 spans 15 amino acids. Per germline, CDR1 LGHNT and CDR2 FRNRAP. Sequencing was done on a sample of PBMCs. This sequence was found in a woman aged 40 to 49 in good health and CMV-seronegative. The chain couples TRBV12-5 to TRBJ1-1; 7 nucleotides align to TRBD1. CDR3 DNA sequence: TGTGCTAGTGGTGGGGGACAGCGAGATTGGGAGAGGACTGTCTTT. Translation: CASGGGQRDWERTVF.